The source of this TCR beta chain is a study of T cell responses to AZD1222 COVID-19 vaccine. The data were produced by immunoSEQ multiplex PCR, yet TCRdb's version contains in-frame clones alone and is incomplete. Of tens of thousands of clones listed, 80% to 90% were seen once; the top ten hold about 16%. V lost 3 bases and J 5 bases, leaving 12 bases between the germline ends. CDR3 length: 14 amino acids. CDR1 is MRHNA, CDR2 SNTAGT, per germline. The clonotype comes from an adult in good health. The sample was peripheral blood, taken on day 0 of AZD1222 vaccination. The chain recombines TRBV6-4 with TRBJ2-3, with D possibly being TRBD1 (6 bases). The CDR3 sequence is CASSEARGRDTQYF. The CDR3 bases are TGTGCCAGCAGTGAGGCCAGGGGACGAGATACGCAGTATTTT.